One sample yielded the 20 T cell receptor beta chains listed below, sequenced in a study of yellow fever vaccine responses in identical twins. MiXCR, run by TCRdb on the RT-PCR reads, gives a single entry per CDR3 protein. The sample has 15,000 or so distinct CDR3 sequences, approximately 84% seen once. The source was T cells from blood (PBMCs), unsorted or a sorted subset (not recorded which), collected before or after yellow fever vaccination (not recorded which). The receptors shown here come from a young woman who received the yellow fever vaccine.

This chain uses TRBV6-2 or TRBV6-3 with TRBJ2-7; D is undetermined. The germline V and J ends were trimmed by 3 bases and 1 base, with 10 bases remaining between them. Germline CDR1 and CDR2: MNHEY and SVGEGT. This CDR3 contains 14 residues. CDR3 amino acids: CASSYSDTSYEQYV. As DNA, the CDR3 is TGTGCCAGCAGTTATAGTGACACTTCCTACGAGCAGTACGTC.

CDR3 sequence (DNA): TGTGCCAGCAGCAATTTCGGCGGGGAATATGGCTACACCTTC. Amino acids: CASSNFGGEYGYTF. This rearrangement joins TRBV11-2 to TRBJ1-2, with no clear D. Germline V gene data show CDR1 as SGHAT and CDR2 as FQNNGV. There are 14 residues in the CDR3. Between the trimmed V and J ends, which lost 5 bases and 5 bases, there was a span of 15 bases.

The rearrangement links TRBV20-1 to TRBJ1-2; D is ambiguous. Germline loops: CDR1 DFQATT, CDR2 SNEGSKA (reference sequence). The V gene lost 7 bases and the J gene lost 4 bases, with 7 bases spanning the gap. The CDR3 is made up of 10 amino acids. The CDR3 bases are TGCAGTGTCCCGACCTATGGCTACACCTTC. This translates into CSVPTYGYTF.

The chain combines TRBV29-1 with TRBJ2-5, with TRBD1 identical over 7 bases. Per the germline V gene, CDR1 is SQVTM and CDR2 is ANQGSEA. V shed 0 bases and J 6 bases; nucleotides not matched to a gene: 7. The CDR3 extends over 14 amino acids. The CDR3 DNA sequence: TGCAGCGTTGAAGACCCCGACAGGGCGCAGACCCAGTACTTC. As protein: CSVEDPDRAQTQYF. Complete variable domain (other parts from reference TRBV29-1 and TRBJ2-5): SAVISQKPSRDICQRGTSLTIQCQVDSQVTMMFWYRQQPGQSLTLIATANQGSEATYESGFVIDKFPISRPNLTFSTLTVSNMSPEDSSIYLCSVEDPDRAQTQYFGPGTRLLVL.

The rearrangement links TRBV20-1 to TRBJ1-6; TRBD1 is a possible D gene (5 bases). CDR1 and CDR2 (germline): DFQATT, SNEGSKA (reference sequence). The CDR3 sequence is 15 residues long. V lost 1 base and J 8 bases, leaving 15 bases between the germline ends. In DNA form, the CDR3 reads TGCAGTGCTAGAGTGTCAGACAGTTTTTATTCACCCCTCCACTTT. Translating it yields CSARVSDSFYSPLHF.

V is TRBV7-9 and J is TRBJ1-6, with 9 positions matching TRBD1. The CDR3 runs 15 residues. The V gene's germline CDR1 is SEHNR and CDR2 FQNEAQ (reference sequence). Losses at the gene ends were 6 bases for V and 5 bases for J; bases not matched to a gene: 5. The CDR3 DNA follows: TGTGCCAGCAGGATGGGACAGGGAGATAATTCACCCCTCCACTTT. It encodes CASRMGQGDNSPLHF. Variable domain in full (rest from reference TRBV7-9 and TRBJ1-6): DTGVSQNPRHKITKRGQNVTFRCDPISEHNRLYWYRQTLGQGPEFLTYFQNEAQLEKSRLLSDRFSAERPKGSFSTLEIQRTEQGDSAMYLCASRMGQGDNSPLHFGNGTRLTVT.

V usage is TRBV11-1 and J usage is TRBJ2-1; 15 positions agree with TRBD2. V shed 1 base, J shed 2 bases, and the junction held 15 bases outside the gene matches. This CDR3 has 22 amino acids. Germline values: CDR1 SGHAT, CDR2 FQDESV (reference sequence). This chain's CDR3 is CASSLVMGAGTSGRSPYNEQFF. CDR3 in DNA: TGTGCCAGCAGCTTAGTTATGGGAGCCGGGACTAGCGGGAGGTCCCCCTACAATGAGCAGTTCTTC.

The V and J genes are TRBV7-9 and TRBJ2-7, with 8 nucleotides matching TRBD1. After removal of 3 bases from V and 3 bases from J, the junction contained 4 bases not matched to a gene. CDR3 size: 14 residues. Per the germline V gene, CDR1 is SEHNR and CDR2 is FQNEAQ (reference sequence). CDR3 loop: CASSFGQGYYEQYV. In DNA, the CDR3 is TGTGCCAGCAGCTTCGGACAGGGCTACTACGAGCAGTACGTC.

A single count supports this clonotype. The CDR3 here is CASSQQQGASGTDTQYF. The DNA of the CDR3 is TGTGCCAGCAGTCAACAACAGGGGGCCTCGGGCACAGATACGCAGTATTTT. The chain couples TRBV27 to TRBJ2-3, with 9 positions matching TRBD1. The CDR3 has 17 residues. Looked up from germline, CDR1 is MNHEY and CDR2 is SMNVEV (reference sequence). J gave up 1 base and V 5 bases, and 10 bases lay outside the gene matches.

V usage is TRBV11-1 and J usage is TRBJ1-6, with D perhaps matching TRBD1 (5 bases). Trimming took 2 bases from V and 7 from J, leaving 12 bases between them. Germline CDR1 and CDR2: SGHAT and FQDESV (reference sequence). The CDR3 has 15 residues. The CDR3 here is CASSLWDPGNSPLHF. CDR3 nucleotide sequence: TGTGCCAGCAGCTTATGGGACCCAGGGAATTCACCCCTCCACTTT.

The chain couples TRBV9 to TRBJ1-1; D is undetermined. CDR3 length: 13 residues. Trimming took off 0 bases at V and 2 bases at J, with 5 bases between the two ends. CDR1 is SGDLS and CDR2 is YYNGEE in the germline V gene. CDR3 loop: CASSVGYNTEAFF. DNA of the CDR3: TGTGCCAGCAGCGTAGGATACAACACTGAAGCTTTCTTT.

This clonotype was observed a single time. The chain's CDR3 is CASSKPTEYQPQHF. Written as DNA, the CDR3 is TGTGCCAGTAGTAAACCGACAGAATATCAGCCCCAGCATTTT. V gene TRBV19 combines with J gene TRBJ1-5; TRBD1 is a possible D gene (5 bases). This CDR3 contains 14 residues. Trimming removed 4 bases at V and 5 bases at J, with 12 bases between. Looked up from germline, CDR1 is LNHDA and CDR2 is SQIVND (reference sequence).

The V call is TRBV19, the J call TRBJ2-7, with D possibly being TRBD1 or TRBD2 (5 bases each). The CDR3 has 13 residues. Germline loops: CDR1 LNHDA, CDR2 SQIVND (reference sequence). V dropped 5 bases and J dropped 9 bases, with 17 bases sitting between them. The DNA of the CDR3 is TGTGCCAGTAGTCCTGCACGGGGCAGCGGGCAGTACTTC. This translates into CASSPARGSGQYF.

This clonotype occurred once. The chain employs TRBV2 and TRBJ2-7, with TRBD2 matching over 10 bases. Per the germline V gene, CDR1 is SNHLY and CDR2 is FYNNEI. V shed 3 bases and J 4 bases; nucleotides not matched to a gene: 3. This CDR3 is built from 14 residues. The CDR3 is CASSDTSGMYEQYF. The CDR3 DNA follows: TGTGCCAGCAGTGATACTAGCGGGATGTACGAGCAGTACTTC.

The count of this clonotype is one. The chain's CDR3 is CSARRQAGGYTF. As DNA, the CDR3 is TGCAGTGCTAGACGGCAGGCTGGTGGCTACACCTTC. V gene TRBV20-1 combines with J gene TRBJ1-2; D call uncertain. The germline V gene has CDR1 DFQATT and CDR2 SNEGSKA (reference sequence). The CDR3 is made up of 12 amino acids. Trimming removed 2 bases from V and 7 bases from J, with 11 bases in between.

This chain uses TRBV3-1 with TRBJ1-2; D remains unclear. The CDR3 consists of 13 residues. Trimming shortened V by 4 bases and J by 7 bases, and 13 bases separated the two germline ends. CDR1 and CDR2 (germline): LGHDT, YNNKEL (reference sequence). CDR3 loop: CASSRGEKLGYTF. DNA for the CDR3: TGTGCCAGCAGCCGTGGAGAGAAACTTGGCTACACCTTC.

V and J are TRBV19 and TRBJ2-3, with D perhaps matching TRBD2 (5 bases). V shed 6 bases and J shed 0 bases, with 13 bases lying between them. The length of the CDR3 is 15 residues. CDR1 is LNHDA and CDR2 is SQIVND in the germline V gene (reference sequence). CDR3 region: CASSLGLISTDTQYF. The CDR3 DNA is TGTGCCAGTAGCCTCGGACTGATAAGCACAGATACGCAGTATTTT.

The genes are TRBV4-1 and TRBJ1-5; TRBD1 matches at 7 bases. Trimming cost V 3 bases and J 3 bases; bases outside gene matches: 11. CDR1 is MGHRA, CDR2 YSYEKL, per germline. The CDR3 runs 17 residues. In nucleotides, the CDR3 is TGCGCCAGCAGCCACCCGGACAGGCGGAATCCCAATCAGCCCCAGCATTTT. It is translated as CASSHPDRRNPNQPQHF.

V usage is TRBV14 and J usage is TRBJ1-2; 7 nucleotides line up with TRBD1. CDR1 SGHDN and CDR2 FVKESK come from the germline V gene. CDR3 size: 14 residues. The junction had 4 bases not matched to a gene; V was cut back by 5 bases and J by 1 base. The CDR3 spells CASSIHRGNYGYTF. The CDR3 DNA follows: TGTGCCAGCAGCATTCACAGGGGTAACTATGGCTACACCTTC.

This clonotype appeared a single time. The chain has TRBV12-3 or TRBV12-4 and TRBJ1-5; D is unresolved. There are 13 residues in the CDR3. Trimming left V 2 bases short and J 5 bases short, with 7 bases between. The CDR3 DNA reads TGTGCCAGCAGTTTAAAGGCCGATCAGCCCCAGCATTTT. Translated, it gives CASSLKADQPQHF.